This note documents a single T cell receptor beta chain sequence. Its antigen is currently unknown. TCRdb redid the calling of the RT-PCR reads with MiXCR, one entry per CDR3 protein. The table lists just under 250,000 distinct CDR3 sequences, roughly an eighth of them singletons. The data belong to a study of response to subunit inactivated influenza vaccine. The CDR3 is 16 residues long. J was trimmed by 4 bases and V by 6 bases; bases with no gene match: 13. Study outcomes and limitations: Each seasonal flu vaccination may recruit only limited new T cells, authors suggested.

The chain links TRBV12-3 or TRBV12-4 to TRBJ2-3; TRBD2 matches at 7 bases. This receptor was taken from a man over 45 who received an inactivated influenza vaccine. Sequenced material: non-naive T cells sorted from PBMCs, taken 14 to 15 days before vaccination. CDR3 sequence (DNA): TGTGCCAGCAGGATGTCGTGGGGAGGGGCCCCAGATACGCAGTATTTT. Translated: CASRMSWGGAPDTQYF.